Shown below are 21 T cell receptor beta chains from a single sample sequenced in a study of blood T cell repertoires in COVID-19. Sequenced by immunoSEQ multiplex PCR; TCRdb stores in-frame clones only, minus some. This table holds about 180,000 clones, around 83% found once. Sequenced material: peripheral blood. These receptors came from a woman in her thirties with active or convalescent COVID-19.

The chain recombines TRBV27 with TRBJ1-5; possible D gene TRBD1, 6 bases. Trimming removed 4 bases from V and 3 bases from J, with 16 bases in between. CDR1 and CDR2 (germline): MNHEY, SMNVEV (reference sequence). This CDR3 has 16 residues. CDR3 amino acids: CASSSRTRGANQPQHF. CDR3 DNA: TGTGCCAGCAGTTCCAGGACCCGGGGGGCCAATCAGCCCCAGCATTTT.

The rearrangement links TRBV11-2 to TRBJ1-2; D gene ambiguous. V was shortened by 1 base and J by 4 bases, with 7 bases between the two germline ends. The length of the CDR3 is 13 residues. Germline loops: CDR1 SGHAT, CDR2 FQNNGV. The CDR3 sequence is CASSLGRLYGYTF. The CDR3, as DNA: TGTGCCAGCAGCTTAGGGCGGCTCTATGGCTACACCTTC.

The chain employs TRBV24-1 and TRBJ2-1; tentative D call: TRBD2 (6 bases). Looked up from germline, CDR1 is KGHDR and CDR2 is SFDVKD. V lost 4 bases and J 0 bases, leaving 12 bases between the germline ends. The CDR3 runs to 16 residues. This CDR3 reads CATSEVEGNSYNEQFF. The CDR3 nucleotides are TGTGCCACCAGTGAAGTGGAGGGAAACTCCTACAATGAGCAGTTCTTC.

The chain employs TRBV27 and TRBJ1-1; 7 bases map to TRBD1. Germline CDR1 reads MNHEY; CDR2 reads SMNVEV (reference sequence). V lost 4 bases to trimming and J lost 3 bases; unmatched junction nucleotides: 5. This CDR3 contains 14 residues. This chain's CDR3 is CASSSQTGHTEAFF. CDR3 bases: TGTGCCAGCAGTTCCCAGACAGGGCACACTGAAGCTTTCTTT.

V gene TRBV30 combines with J gene TRBJ1-2, with D unclear. Germline lookup yields CDR1 GTSNPN and CDR2 SVGIG (reference sequence). Trimming left V 2 bases short and J 0 bases short, with 4 bases between. This CDR3 is 12 amino acids long. This CDR3 reads CAWSIANYGYTF. The CDR3, as DNA: TGTGCCTGGAGTATAGCTAACTATGGCTACACCTTC.

The V gene is TRBV6-5, the J gene TRBJ2-7; 9 nucleotides match TRBD2. CDR1 and CDR2 (germline): MNHEY, SVGAGI. This CDR3 has 15 amino acids. Trimming removed 5 bases from V and 7 bases from J; junction bases left unmatched: 12. The CDR3 protein is CASSPSGGRPGEQYF. The CDR3 DNA reads TGTGCCAGCAGTCCCAGCGGGGGGCGTCCTGGGGAGCAGTACTTC.

The rearrangement joins TRBV4-2 to TRBJ2-2; 7 bases are a match to TRBD2. This CDR3 is 16 amino acids long. The V gene's germline CDR1 is LGHNA and CDR2 YNFKEQ. The trim removed 1 base at V and 0 bases at J, leaving 2 bases unmatched. The DNA of the CDR3 is TGTGCCAGCAGCCAAGCGGGGGGACCGAACACCGGGGAGCTGTTTTTT. Protein product: CASSQAGGPNTGELFF.

V usage is TRBV27 and J usage is TRBJ2-7; the match to TRBD1 covers 7 bases. Germline CDR1 is MNHEY and CDR2 is SMNVEV (reference sequence). This CDR3 has 13 amino acids. V lost 5 bases and J lost 6; bases outside the gene matches: 7. Here the CDR3 reads CASSTNTGAEQYF. The CDR3 bases are TGTGCCAGCAGTACCAATACAGGGGCCGAGCAGTACTTC.

The chain recombines TRBV6-5 with TRBJ2-7; TRBD2 might be the D (5 bases). Trimming pared 2 bases from V and 6 bases from J, leaving 11 bases between. CDR3 length: 13 amino acids. Germline CDR1 and CDR2: MNHEY and SVGAGI. The CDR3 loop is CASSYLSEGEQYF. CDR3 sequence (DNA): TGTGCCAGCAGTTACCTCTCTGAGGGCGAGCAGTACTTC.

V is TRBV10-1 and J is TRBJ1-3; TRBD1 aligns across 7 bases. The J segment lost 2 bases and the V segment lost 6 bases, leaving 1 base of the junction unmatched. CDR1 and CDR2 from the germline V gene are WNHNN and SYGVQD (reference sequence). The CDR3 length is 13 residues. CDR3 amino acids: CASSTGAGNTIYF. Here the CDR3 DNA reads TGCGCCAGCAGCACAGGGGCTGGAAACACCATATATTTT.

This clone has just a few counts. The chain joins TRBV10-1 to TRBJ1-2, with D tentatively TRBD1 (6 bases). The CDR3 has 13 amino acids. Trimming removed 4 bases from V and 4 bases from J, with 10 bases in between. The V gene's germline CDR1 is WNHNN and CDR2 SYGVQD (reference sequence). This chain's CDR3 is CASSVGGGYGYTF. For the CDR3, the DNA is TGCGCCAGCAGTGTAGGGGGTGGCTATGGCTACACCTTC.

The V call is TRBV6-5, the J call TRBJ2-3; possibly TRBD1 for D (6 bases). The CDR3 has 13 amino acids. Trimming shortened V by 8 bases and J by 6 bases, and 15 bases separated the two germline ends. Germline assignment: CDR1 MNHEY and CDR2 SVGAGI. CDR3 sequence: CASGQNPLDTQYF. CDR3 bases: TGTGCCAGCGGACAGAACCCTCTGGATACGCAGTATTTT.

The CDR3: CASSIIDRLGETQYF. CDR3 in DNA: TGTGCCAGTAGTATTATAGACAGGCTGGGCGAGACCCAGTACTTC. The V gene is TRBV19, the J gene TRBJ2-5, with D possibly TRBD1 on 6 matching bases. The CDR3 loop spans 15 amino acids. Germline V gene data show CDR1 as LNHDA and CDR2 as SQIVND (reference sequence). Between the trimmed V and J ends, which lost 3 bases and 5 bases, there was a span of 16 bases.

The rearrangement uses TRBV3-1 (or the pseudogene TRBV3-2) and TRBJ2-4; D gene uncertain. Germline CDR1 LGHDT, CDR2 YNNKEL (reference sequence). This CDR3 is 14 amino acids long. V was cut by 4 bases and J by 0 bases, with 7 bases left in between. The CDR3 coding sequence is TGTGCCAGCAGCCCACACGTAGCCAAAAACATTCAGTACTTC. Translated, it gives CASSPHVAKNIQYF.

The J gene is TRBJ2-7, the V gene TRBV6-5; tentatively, D is TRBD2 (5 bases). The CDR3 is 15 residues long. Trimming removed 7 bases at V and 0 bases at J, with 16 bases between. Germline-derived CDR1 and CDR2 are MNHEY and SVGAGI. CDR3 residues: CASNSGESSSYEQYF. The CDR3 DNA follows: TGTGCCAGCAACTCCGGGGAGTCGAGCTCCTACGAGCAGTACTTC.

The J gene is TRBJ2-1, the V gene TRBV6-5, with D maybe TRBD2 (5 bases). The ends were cut back, 2 bases at V and 8 bases at J, with 13 bases in the middle. Germline assignment: CDR1 MNHEY and CDR2 SVGAGI. This CDR3 spans 14 amino acids. The CDR3 region has the DNA TGTGCCAGCAGTTACGAACTAGGGCACGATGAGCAGTTCTTC. Translation: CASSYELGHDEQFF.

J is TRBJ2-1 and V is TRBV19; 9 positions agree with TRBD2. Germline assignment: CDR1 LNHDA and CDR2 SQIVND (reference sequence). V was pared by 0 bases and J by 4 bases, with 4 bases of the junction left unmatched. The CDR3 has 16 residues. Here the CDR3 DNA reads TGTGCCAGTAGTATAGATGGCGGGAGGGGGTACAATGAGCAGTTCTTC. Translation: CASSIDGGRGYNEQFF.

The rearrangement uses TRBV27 and TRBJ1-2; possible D gene TRBD1, 6 bases. Germline V CDR1 and CDR2: MNHEY, SMNVEV (reference sequence). The CDR3 totals 17 residues. V gave up 0 bases and J gave up 3 bases, with 17 bases separating them. CDR3: CASSLSDSQPEYYGYTF. CDR3 nucleotides: TGTGCCAGCAGTTTATCGGACAGCCAACCGGAGTACTATGGCTACACCTTC.

J is TRBJ1-3 and V is TRBV28; the match to TRBD1 covers 7 bases. The junction had 12 bases not matched to a gene; V was cut back by 6 bases and J by 7 bases. CDR3 length: 15 residues. Per germline, CDR1 MDHEN and CDR2 SYDVKM. CDR3 in DNA: TGTGCCAGCAGCGTCTACAGGGGTTTTTGGAACACCATATATTTT. Translation gives CASSVYRGFWNTIYF.

V is TRBV11-2 and J is TRBJ2-2; a possible D gene is TRBD1 (5 bases). V lost 3 bases, J lost 4 bases, and 15 bases lay in between. Germline-derived CDR1 and CDR2 are SGHAT and FQNNGV. The CDR3 loop spans 16 amino acids. CDR3 sequence reads: CASSLGSAGPTGELFF. Here the CDR3 DNA reads TGTGCCAGCAGCTTGGGTTCGGCAGGGCCCACCGGGGAGCTGTTTTTT.

The genes are TRBV6-6 and TRBJ2-7; unclear D gene. V dropped 5 bases and J dropped 4 bases, with 9 bases sitting between them. Germline V gene data show CDR1 as MNHNY and CDR2 as SVGAGI (reference sequence). The CDR3 totals 12 residues. CDR3 bases: TGTGCCAGCAGTGCCCGCAGTTACGAGCAGTACTTC. Protein: CASSARSYEQYF.